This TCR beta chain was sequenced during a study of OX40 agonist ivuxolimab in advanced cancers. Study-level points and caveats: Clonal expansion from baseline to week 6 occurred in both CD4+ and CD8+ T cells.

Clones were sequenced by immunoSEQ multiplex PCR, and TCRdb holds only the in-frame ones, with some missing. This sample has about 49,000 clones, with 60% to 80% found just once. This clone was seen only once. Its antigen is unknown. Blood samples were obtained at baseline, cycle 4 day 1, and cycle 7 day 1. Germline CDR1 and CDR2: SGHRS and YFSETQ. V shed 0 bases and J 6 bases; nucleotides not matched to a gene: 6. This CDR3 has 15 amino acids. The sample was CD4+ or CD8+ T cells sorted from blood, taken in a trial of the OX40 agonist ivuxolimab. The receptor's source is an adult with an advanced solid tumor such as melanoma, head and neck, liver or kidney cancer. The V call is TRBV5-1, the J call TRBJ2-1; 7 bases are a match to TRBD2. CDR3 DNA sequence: TGCGCCAGCAGCTTGGCGAGCGGGGCCCTCAATGAGCAGTTCTTC. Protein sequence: CASSLASGALNEQFF.